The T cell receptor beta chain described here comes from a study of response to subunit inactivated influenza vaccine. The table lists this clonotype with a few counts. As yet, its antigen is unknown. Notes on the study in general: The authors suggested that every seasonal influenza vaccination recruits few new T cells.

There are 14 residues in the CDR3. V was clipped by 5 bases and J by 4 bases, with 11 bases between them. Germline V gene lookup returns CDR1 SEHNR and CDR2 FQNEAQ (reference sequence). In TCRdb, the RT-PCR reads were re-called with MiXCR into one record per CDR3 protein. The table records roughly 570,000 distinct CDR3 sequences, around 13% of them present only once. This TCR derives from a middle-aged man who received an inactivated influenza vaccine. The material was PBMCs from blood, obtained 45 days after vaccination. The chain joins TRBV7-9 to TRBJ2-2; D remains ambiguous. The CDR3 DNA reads TGTGCCAGCAGCGGTTTTAGGAGCACCGGGGAGCTGTTTTTT. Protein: CASSGFRSTGELFF. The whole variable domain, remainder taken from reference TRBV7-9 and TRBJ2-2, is DTGVSQNPRHKITKRGQNVTFRCDPISEHNRLYWYRQTLGQGPEFLTYFQNEAQLEKSRLLSDRFSAERPKGSFSTLEIQRTEQGDSAMYLCASSGFRSTGELFFGEGSRLTVL.